The following is a TCR beta chain sequence with its context. This record comes from a study of blood T cell repertoires in COVID-19. Turning to the study itself: Italy, Spain and the United States were the sources of the convalescent and acute COVID-19 samples. PBMCs, B-cell-depleted T cells, or T cells were the source of the cDNA or gDNA that made up the material.

Per the study methods: Reference gene primers were amplified, and this amplification served to estimate nucleated cell counts. Sequenced by immunoSEQ multiplex PCR; TCRdb stores in-frame clones only, minus some. That table furnishes V, J and clone size, whereas the DNA furnished D and trimming. The sample lists around 300,000 clones; over 80% were seen once. V lost 0 bases and J lost 10; bases outside the gene matches: 5. CDR3 length: 14 residues. Germline values: CDR1 SGHRS, CDR2 YFSETQ. The sample consisted of peripheral blood. The clonotype originates from a woman aged 50 to 65 with active or convalescent COVID-19. This chain uses TRBV5-1 with TRBJ2-1; 9 nucleotides agree with TRBD2. CDR3: CASSLELAGWEQFF. CDR3 nucleotide sequence: TGCGCCAGCAGCTTGGAGCTAGCGGGATGGGAGCAGTTCTTC.